The sequence of this TCR beta chain was determined in a study of vaccination and CD4 T cells after COVID-19. About the research overall: Each control culture was treated with a CEFX pool, an HIV-1 Nef pool, or no peptide.

Treatment given: roughly 11-day PBMC culture with coronavirus spike peptide pools or control peptides (ViraFEST assay). ViraFEST sequenced TCRs after peptide-pool expansion of antigen-specific T cells. Comment on this clonotype: Its specificity is not known.

Germline V gene sequence: CDR1 SGHKS, CDR2 YYEKEE (reference sequence). The junction had 3 bases not matched to a gene; V was cut back by 1 base and J by 2 bases. The CDR3 covers 17 residues. Sequence data for DNA of cultured CD4+ T cells were generated by the Oncomine TCR Beta short-read assay. TCRdb reprocessed the PCR reads via MiXCR and lists one record per CDR3 protein. The top ten clones hold approximately 15% of a sample with 9,500 to 15,000 distinct CDR3 sequences, roughly 21% of them seen once. The chain uses TRBV5-5 and TRBJ2-5; TRBD2 aligns across 15 bases. The clonotype was recovered from a human donor who received a COVID-19 vaccine. Sequencing was performed on CD4+ T cells from blood, cultured in vitro, taken before SARS-CoV-2 vaccination. The CDR3: CASSLQGLAGGQETQYF. Written as DNA, the CDR3 is TGTGCCAGCAGCTTGCAGGGACTAGCGGGGGGACAAGAGACCCAGTACTTC.